The 10 T cell receptor beta chains in this list originate from one sample, sequenced in a study of CD8+ T cells in alopecia areata. The authors extracted RNA and reverse transcribed it into cDNA as the sequencing template. Method: immunoSEQ multiplex PCR; TCRdb's copy keeps in-frame clones and lacks some. The profile shows 270,000 or so clones, about three fifths of them singletons. Noted treatment: oral pan-JAK inhibitor, 5-10 mg twice daily. Sample: CD4+ T cells sorted from blood, taken at week 24, from a patient treated with tofacitinib. These receptors all come from a human donor with alopecia areata.

This clone came up a few times. This CDR3 is CASSLRPDTQYF. The CDR3 bases are TGCGCCAGCAGCCTAAGACCGGATACGCAGTATTTT. The chain links TRBV4-1 to TRBJ2-3, with unresolved D. CDR1 and CDR2 (germline): MGHRA, YSYEKL. This CDR3 has 12 amino acids. The V end lost 4 bases, the J end lost 6 bases, and 8 bases lay between the germline ends.

This chain joins TRBV25-1 and TRBJ1-2; 9 bases match TRBD1. The CDR3 is 14 residues long. CDR1 is MGHDK and CDR2 is SYGVNS in the germline V gene. V shed 6 bases, J shed 8 bases, and the junction held 10 bases outside the gene matches. In DNA, the CDR3 is TGTGCCAGCAGCGCCTACGGGGACAGGGAAGGCTACACCTTC. Amino acid sequence: CASSAYGDREGYTF.

This clone was picked up a small number of times. The chain joins TRBV30 to TRBJ2-3, with a weak D call TRBD1 (6 bases). The CDR3 runs to 17 residues. V gave up 2 bases and J gave up 2 bases, with 20 bases separating them. CDR1 GTSNPN and CDR2 SVGIG come from the germline V gene (reference sequence). CDR3 DNA sequence: TGTGCCTGGAGTTCGTCACAGGGATTGGGGGACACAGATACGCAGTATTTT. It yields the protein CAWSSSQGLGDTDTQYF. Complete variable domain (other parts from reference TRBV30 and TRBJ2-3): SQTIHQWPATLVQPVGSPLSLECTVEGTSNPNLYWYRQAAGRGLQLLFYSVGIGQISSEVPQNLSASRPQDRQFILSSKKLLLSDSGFYLCAWSSSQGLGDTDTQYFGPGTRLTVL.

The chain recombines TRBV12-5 with TRBJ2-2; 7 bases fit TRBD1. The CDR3 is 15 amino acids. Germline values: CDR1 LGHNT, CDR2 FRNRAP. Unmatched junction bases numbered 7, after V lost 6 bases and J lost 3 bases. The CDR3 DNA follows: TGTGCTAGTGGCCGACGACAGGGCCACACCGGGGAGCTGTTTTTT. Translating it yields CASGRRQGHTGELFF.

Written as DNA, the CDR3 is TGTGCCATCGCCGGGACTAACTATGGCTACACCTTC. Its translation: CAIAGTNYGYTF. The rearrangement links TRBV10-3 to TRBJ1-2, with D hard to call. Germline V lookup: CDR1 ENHRY, CDR2 SYGVKD. The V end was cut by 8 bases, the J end by 0 bases, with 7 bases between. This CDR3 has 12 amino acids.

The chain links TRBV11-2 to TRBJ2-3, with D unclear. The ends were cut back, 0 bases at V and 2 bases at J, with 6 bases in the middle. The CDR3 totals 14 residues. The germline gives CDR1 SGHAT, CDR2 FQNNGV. DNA for the CDR3: TGTGCCAGCAGCTTAGATTCCTACACAGATACGCAGTATTTT. It codes for CASSLDSYTDTQYF. Full variable domain (outside the CDR3, taken from reference TRBV11-2 and TRBJ2-3): EAGVAQSPRYKIIEKRQSVAFWCNPISGHATLYWYQQILGQGPKLLIQFQNNGVVDDSQLPKDRFSAERLKGVDSTLKIQPAKLEDSAVYLCASSLDSYTDTQYFGPGTRLTVL.

The CDR3, as DNA: TGTGCCTGGAACGCGGGAGCCAAAAACATTCAGTACTTC. Residues: CAWNAGAKNIQYF. This chain connects TRBV30 to TRBJ2-4; maybe TRBD2 (5 bases). The V gene lost 4 bases and the J gene lost 0 bases, with 7 bases spanning the gap. The CDR3 is made up of 13 amino acids. Germline V gene lookup returns CDR1 GTSNPN and CDR2 SVGIG (reference sequence).

V is TRBV5-6 and J is TRBJ2-1; TRBD1 agrees at 8 bases. The V gene's germline CDR1 is SGHDT and CDR2 YYEEEE. This CDR3 comprises 15 residues. Unmatched junction bases numbered 9, after V lost 3 bases and J lost 7 bases. CDR3 bases: TGTGCCAGCAGCTCACCTAGGCAGGGGGCGAATGAGCAGTTCTTC. It encodes CASSSPRQGANEQFF.

The rearrangement links TRBV20-1 to TRBJ2-5; a weak D match, TRBD1 (5 bases). Germline CDR1 and CDR2: DFQATT and SNEGSKA (reference sequence). Trimming removed 6 bases from V and 5 bases from J, with 7 bases in between. This CDR3 is 10 amino acids long. The CDR3 spells CSAYRETQYF. DNA of the CDR3: TGCAGTGCCTACAGGGAGACCCAGTACTTC.

This clone showed up just once. V usage is TRBV30 and J usage is TRBJ2-4; D is undetermined. Germline CDR1 reads GTSNPN; CDR2 reads SVGIG (reference sequence). This CDR3 is built from 13 residues. Deletions cut 0 bases from V and 4 bases from J, with 7 bases between. The CDR3 sequence is CAWSVYMKNIQYF. The CDR3 DNA reads as TGTGCCTGGAGTGTATACATGAAAAACATTCAGTACTTC.